These 15 T cell receptor beta chains share one sample of origin, sequenced in a study of T cell repertoires in ileal Crohn's disease. Only in-frame clones appear in the TCRdb table, and some are missing; sequencing was by immunoSEQ multiplex PCR. This sample carries 7,300 or so clones, 80% to 95% of them seen once, and the ten largest clones take over 1.5%. Material: ileal tissue. The receptors come from an adult with Crohn's disease.

V gene TRBV5-6 combines with J gene TRBJ2-1; 8 positions match TRBD1. The CDR3 length is 16 residues. In germline, CDR1 is SGHDT, CDR2 YYEEEE. J gave up 9 bases and V 3 bases, and 14 bases lay outside the gene matches. CDR3 nucleotide sequence: TGTGCCAGCAGCTCCTTCGACAGGGGAGGCCTTGGTGAGCAGTTCTTC. Translating it yields CASSSFDRGGLGEQFF.

A note on this clone: Germline is not matched at one junction end, which may reflect a read error. Other nucleotide sequences in the sample specify the same CDR3. V usage is TRBV7-8 and J usage is TRBJ2-5, with a tentative D call TRBD2 (5 bases). The CDR3 sequence is 15 residues long. Germline loops: CDR1 SGHVS, CDR2 FQNEAQ. The CDR3 sequence: CASSPSVGLKEPQYF. The DNA for the CDR3 is TGTGCCAGCAGCCCATCTGTAGGACTGAAAGAGCCCCAGTACTTC.

This clone was seen just once. The chain is built from TRBV2 and TRBJ2-5; D is unresolved. Germline V gives CDR1 SNHLY, CDR2 FYNNEI. The CDR3 sequence is 14 residues long. V was shortened by 4 bases and J by 5 bases, with 14 bases between the two germline ends. CDR3 DNA sequence: TGTGCCAGCAGTGTACGACCACCGCGGGAGACCCAGTACTTC. Encoded protein: CASSVRPPRETQYF.

The chain joins TRBV5-6 to TRBJ1-2, with a tentative D call TRBD1 (6 bases). This CDR3 is built from 15 residues. V lost 4 bases to trimming and J lost 8 bases, with 21 bases between them. Germline V gives CDR1 SGHDT, CDR2 YYEEEE. The CDR3 DNA reads TGTGCCAGCAGCATCTCCAGGGGAAGGGAAGGGGGCTACACCTTC. Translation: CASSISRGREGGYTF.

The chain links TRBV29-1 to TRBJ2-3, with D perhaps matching TRBD2 (7 bases). The germline V gene encodes CDR1 SQVTM and CDR2 ANQGSEA. V was cut by 4 bases and J by 0 bases, with 26 bases left in between. This CDR3 is 19 amino acids long. CDR3 bases: TGCAGCGTTGCGGGGGGCTCCGGCTCTACCCCCACTAGCACAGATACGCAGTATTTT. It codes for CSVAGGSGSTPTSTDTQYF.

This chain joins TRBV9 and TRBJ1-1, with D hard to call. Trimming left V 1 base short and J 4 bases short, with 11 bases between. The CDR3 has 14 amino acids. CDR1 is SGDLS, CDR2 YYNGEE, per germline. As DNA, the CDR3 is TGTGCCAGCAGCGTAAATAAGGGAGGCACTGAAGCTTTCTTT. As protein: CASSVNKGGTEAFF.

The chain has TRBV5-6 and TRBJ2-1; 8 nucleotides line up with TRBD2. This CDR3 has 16 amino acids. CDR1 SGHDT and CDR2 YYEEEE come from the germline V gene. V was clipped by 3 bases and J by 0 bases; unmatched bases: 5. DNA of the CDR3: TGTGCCAGCAGCTATACTAGCGGTAGCTCCTACAATGAGCAGTTCTTC. Protein product: CASSYTSGSSYNEQFF.

This chain uses TRBV2 with TRBJ1-3, with D unclear. In germline, CDR1 is SNHLY, CDR2 FYNNEI. Between the trimmed V and J ends, which lost 10 bases and 0 bases, there was a span of 13 bases. The CDR3 sequence is 14 residues long. CDR3 residues: CATAGEYSGNTIYF. The CDR3 coding sequence is TGTGCCACCGCCGGGGAGTACTCTGGAAACACCATATATTTT.

V is TRBV6-1 and J is TRBJ2-6; the D gene is possibly TRBD1 (6 bases). Germline lookup yields CDR1 MNHNS and CDR2 SASEGT. Trimming took 6 bases from V and 0 from J, leaving 9 bases between them. The length of the CDR3 is 15 residues. CDR3 region: CASRGQSSGANVLTF. The CDR3 DNA sequence: TGTGCCAGCAGAGGACAGAGCTCTGGGGCCAACGTCCTGACTTTC.

The V and J genes are TRBV9 and TRBJ2-2; no definite D call. V lost 4 bases to trimming and J lost 3 bases, with 7 bases between them. Germline V CDR1 and CDR2: SGDLS, YYNGEE. The CDR3 runs to 13 residues. The CDR3 region has the DNA TGTGCCAGCAGCCCAGGTTACACCGGGGAGCTGTTTTTT. This gives the protein CASSPGYTGELFF.

The CDR3 sequence: CSVDRYTEAFF. CDR3 nucleotide sequence: TGCAGCGTGGACAGGTACACTGAAGCTTTCTTT. The chain couples TRBV29-1 to TRBJ1-1; 7 positions match TRBD1. CDR1 and CDR2 from the germline V gene are SQVTM and ANQGSEA. V lost 6 bases to trimming and J lost 3 bases; unmatched junction nucleotides: 1. The CDR3 is 11 amino acids.

The gene calls are TRBV14 and TRBJ2-7, with 9 bases aligning to TRBD1. The V gene's germline CDR1 is SGHDN and CDR2 FVKESK. The CDR3 contains 15 residues. V was clipped by 7 bases and J by 1 base; unmatched bases: 8. The CDR3 DNA is TGTGCCAGCACCCCTCCCGGGACAGGGTCCTACGAGCAGTACTTC. This sequence encodes CASTPPGTGSYEQYF. The entire variable domain, with the rest obtained from reference TRBV14 and TRBJ2-7, is as follows: EAGVTQFPSHSVIEKGQTVTLRCDPISGHDNLYWYRRVMGKEIKFLLHFVKESKQDESGMPNNRFLAERTGGTYSTLKVQPAELEDSGVYFCASTPPGTGSYEQYFGPGTRLTVT.

In this sample, this clone turned up once. V usage is TRBV13 and J usage is TRBJ2-1; tentative D call: TRBD2 (6 bases). Germline assignment: CDR1 PRHDT and CDR2 FYEKMQ (reference sequence). Trimming removed 4 bases from V and 8 bases from J, with 18 bases in between. This CDR3 is built from 15 residues. CDR3 loop: CASSSRIAEGYEQFF. CDR3 sequence (DNA): TGTGCCAGCAGCTCTCGGATAGCGGAGGGCTATGAGCAGTTCTTC.

The CDR3 bases are TGCGCCAGCAGTCAAGGGTCGGCAGGGGTGCTAGCGGGAGATAGATGGAACTACGAGCAGTACTTC. Protein: CASSQGSAGVLAGDRWNYEQYF. The chain couples TRBV23-1 to TRBJ2-7; 10 bases agree with TRBD2. TRBV23-1 is an ORF for which the function is uncertain. The V segment lost 2 bases and the J segment 3 bases; nucleotides outside the gene matches: 25. This CDR3 is 22 amino acids long.

This clone has just a few counts. The genes are TRBV6-1 and TRBJ2-7; no clear D. Germline V lookup: CDR1 MNHNS, CDR2 SASEGT. The CDR3 runs 15 residues. Trimming shortened V by 5 bases and J by 0 bases, and 14 bases separated the two germline ends. The CDR3 sequence: CASSLTRHPSYEQYF. For the CDR3, the DNA is TGTGCCAGCAGTTTAACACGCCACCCCTCCTACGAGCAGTACTTC.